A single T cell receptor (beta chain) is shown here with its context. Its antigen remains unidentified. Germline V gene sequence: CDR1 SGHNT, CDR2 YENEEA. V lost 2 bases and J lost 8, with 15 bases in between. CDR3 length: 15 amino acids. The repertoire was sequenced with immunoSEQ multiplex PCR; TCRdb's copy has only in-frame clones and lacks some. This table has some 120,000 clones, more than 75% appearing once. This sample was included in a study of cytomegalovirus exposure and HLA in healthy donors. Whole-study findings and limits: The tendency of first-cohort TCR clusters to co-occur in the 120 validation repertoires was identified by a subsequent analysis. For most TCR sequences rarity was the rule, although some public TCRs occurred in many donors. In vitro testing confirmed a few CMV-associated chains as specific for CMV antigens.

The material sequenced was PBMCs. This sequence originates from a woman in her twenties or thirties in good health and CMV-seronegative. V is TRBV11-3 and J is TRBJ1-4; unclear D gene. Here the CDR3 DNA reads TGTGCCAGCAGCTTATACGGTGCAGGTGACGAAAAACTGTTTTTT. It encodes CASSLYGAGDEKLFF.